A single sample gave rise to the 12 T cell receptor beta chains below, sequenced in a study of identical twins (dated by TCRdb to 2016 to 2017). Preparation of the library involved 5' RACE. The sequencer listed for this sample is Illumina HiSeq 2000. TCRdb reanalyzed the raw reads on its own, using fastp at Q25 for trimming and MiXCR for clone calling, and kept in-frame beta chains. A single entry per CDR3 protein holds the most common genes and DNA from its merged rows. For this sample there are under 350,000 distinct CDR3 sequences; 9.5% appear just once. 7% to 8.5% of the sample belongs to the ten largest clones. This sample also appeared in a second study, on yellow fever vaccine responses in identical twins.

Specimen: CD8+ T cells sorted from blood. Source of these receptors: a woman aged 18-29 years in good health.

This clonotype was counted many times. The chain carries TRBV4-3 and TRBJ2-7, with 8 bases lining up with TRBD1. The CDR3 sequence is 17 residues long. V dropped 0 bases and J dropped 3; count of bases not matched to a gene: 10. Germline V CDR1 and CDR2: LGHNA, YSLEER. The CDR3 nucleotides read TGCGCCAGCAGCCAAGATCAATGGCCAGGGGGCCTCTACGAGCAGTACTTC. It yields the protein CASSQDQWPGGLYEQYF.

This clonotype occurred a few times. The rearrangement uses TRBV6-1 and TRBJ2-7; 10 bases map to TRBD1. CDR1 and CDR2 (germline): MNHNS, SASEGT. Trimming removed 8 bases from V and 3 bases from J; junction bases left unmatched: 10. CDR3 size: 15 residues. CDR3: CASGGTGEEFYEQYF. In nucleotides, the CDR3 is TGTGCCAGCGGTGGGACAGGGGAAGAGTTCTACGAGCAGTACTTC.

This clonotype was detected a few times. The chain is built from TRBV27 and TRBJ2-3; D ambiguous. The CDR3 length is 15 residues. Deletions cut 3 bases from V and 2 bases from J, with 12 bases between. The germline V gene has CDR1 MNHEY and CDR2 SMNVEV (reference sequence). The CDR3 DNA follows: TGTGCCAGCAGTTTGAGCTACAAAAACACAGATACGCAGTATTTT. Amino acids: CASSLSYKNTDTQYF.

The sample holds a few counts of this clonotype. This chain uses TRBV5-1 with TRBJ1-5, with 8 bases aligning to TRBD1. V trimming: 9 bases; J trimming: 0 bases; junction bases outside the gene matches: 20. The germline CDR1 and CDR2 sequences are SGHRS and YFSETQ. There are 19 residues in the CDR3. The CDR3: CANPMTGAAVPYSNQPQHF. CDR3 sequence (DNA): TGCGCCAACCCTATGACAGGGGCCGCCGTTCCATATAGCAATCAGCCCCAGCATTTT.

The table lists this clonotype with many counts. The gene calls are TRBV4-3 and TRBJ2-7; D unresolved. The CDR3 consists of 13 residues. CDR1 and CDR2 (germline): LGHNA, YSLEER. The V end was cut by 4 bases, the J end by 3 bases, with 10 bases between. The CDR3 is CASSLAFDYEQYF. Written as DNA, the CDR3 is TGCGCCAGCAGCCTAGCCTTCGACTACGAGCAGTACTTC.

The rearrangement links TRBV16 to TRBJ1-5; D gene unclear. Trimming cost V 1 base and J 13 bases, with 11 bases left between them. This CDR3 spans 12 amino acids. Germline CDR1 and CDR2: KGHSY and FQNENV. The CDR3 region is CASSQLPHLQHF. The CDR3 DNA reads TGTGCCAGCAGCCAATTGCCCCATCTTCAGCATTTT.

On this clonotype itself: At one end, the junction sequence differs from germline, possibly due to a read error. The genes are TRBV15 and TRBJ1-4; TRBD1 might be the D (6 bases). The germline V gene has CDR1 LNHNV and CDR2 YYDKDF (reference sequence). CDR3 length equals 16 residues. The CDR3 is CATSRASAGANEKLFF. For the CDR3, the DNA is TGTGCCACCAGCCGAGCGTCGGCAGGGGCTAACGAAAAACTGTTTTTT.

The gene calls are TRBV30 and TRBJ2-7; D may be TRBD1 or TRBD2 (5 bases each). Germline assignment: CDR1 GTSNPN and CDR2 SVGIG (reference sequence). Trimming cost V 3 bases and J 2 bases, with 8 bases left between them. The CDR3 has 12 residues. CDR3 DNA sequence: TGTGCCTGGAGGTGGGGGACCTACGAGCAGTACTTC. Protein: CAWRWGTYEQYF.

This clonotype came up a few times. This chain connects TRBV5-1 to TRBJ2-1; D remains ambiguous. Trimming cost V 4 bases and J 3 bases, with 11 bases left between them. Germline V gene sequence: CDR1 SGHRS, CDR2 YFSETQ. The CDR3 is 14 residues long. CDR3 nucleotides: TGCGCCAGCAGCCTCTATGACCTCTACAATGAGCAGTTCTTC. Amino acid sequence: CASSLYDLYNEQFF.

This clonotype occurred a few times. The rearrangement uses TRBV25-1 and TRBJ1-2; 10 nucleotides align to TRBD1. CDR1 and CDR2 (germline): MGHDK, SYGVNS. After removal of 1 base from V and 8 bases from J, the junction contained 4 bases not matched to a gene. CDR3 length: 14 residues. The DNA for the CDR3 is TGTGCCAGCAGTGAATGGGGGACAGGGGACGGCTACACCTTC. It codes for CASSEWGTGDGYTF.

The chain has TRBV11-1 and TRBJ1-1; no definite D call. The CDR3 covers 14 residues. Trimming took off 7 bases at V and 0 bases at J, with 12 bases between the two ends. The germline V gene encodes CDR1 SGHAT and CDR2 FQDESV (reference sequence). CDR3 loop: CASTEGDLNTEAFF. Here the CDR3 DNA reads TGTGCCAGCACTGAGGGCGATTTGAACACTGAAGCTTTCTTT.

The chain combines TRBV20-1 with TRBJ2-5, with 9 positions matching TRBD1. The V gene end was trimmed by 6 bases and the J gene end by 0 bases; junction bases not matched to a gene: 20. CDR1 and CDR2 (germline): DFQATT, SNEGSKA (reference sequence). The CDR3 runs to 19 residues. The CDR3 here is CSADTISLTGGAYQETQYF. CDR3 nucleotides: TGCAGTGCGGACACCATATCCCTTACAGGGGGCGCGTACCAAGAGACCCAGTACTTC.